These T cell receptor beta chains were read from a single sample in a study of post-analysis software for immune sequencing data. TCRdb reprocessed the PCR reads with MiXCR, giving one entry per CDR3 protein. The repertoire holds about 540,000 distinct CDR3 sequences, 34% seen once, with around 5.9% in the top ten. The specimen sequenced was blood. These TCRs come from a girl aged 2-17 years with multiple sclerosis. Both conserved end residues are part of each CDR3. The D gene is left open where the match is weak. Clone sizes are given selectively: once, few, many, or a class where the clone is expanded.

v_gene: TRBV7-8; j_gene: TRBJ2-7; abundance: -; d_gene: TRBD1; CDR3aa: CASSLGQGGGYEQYF; CDR3nt: TGTGCCAGCAGCTTAGGACAGGGTGGGGGTTACGAGCAGTACTTC
v_gene: TRBV11-2; j_gene: TRBJ2-1; abundance: -; d_gene: -; CDR3aa: CASSLVEVLFQDEQFF; CDR3nt: TGTGCCAGCAGCTTAGTAGAGGTGCTTTTCCAAGATGAGCAGTTCTTC
v_gene: TRBV7-9; j_gene: TRBJ1-4; abundance: once; d_gene: -; CDR3aa: CASSLEGGEGSAANEKLFF; CDR3nt: TGTGCCAGCAGCTTAGAAGGCGGCGAGGGTTCGGCGGCTAATGAAAAACTGTTTTTT
v_gene: TRBV5-1; j_gene: TRBJ2-5; abundance: once; d_gene: TRBD1; CDR3aa: CASSSQQGNEQYF; CDR3nt: TGCGCCAGCAGCAGCCAACAGGGGAATGAGCAGTACTTC
v_gene: TRBV29-1; j_gene: TRBJ2-7; abundance: -; d_gene: -; CDR3aa: CSVEGVGSSYEQYF; CDR3nt: TGCAGCGTTGAAGGGGTCGGGTCCTCCTACGAGCAGTACTTC
v_gene: TRBV29-1; j_gene: TRBJ1-1; abundance: -; d_gene: -; CDR3aa: CSAGGSQNTEAFF; CDR3nt: TGCAGCGCTGGGGGTTCCCAGAACACTGAAGCTTTCTTT
v_gene: TRBV6-6; j_gene: TRBJ1-4; abundance: -; d_gene: TRBD1; CDR3aa: CASSYSRTGPRGLFF; CDR3nt: TGTGCCAGCAGTTACTCAAGGACAGGCCCTCGTGGACTGTTTTTT
v_gene: TRBV12-3/TRBV12-4; j_gene: TRBJ2-4; abundance: few; d_gene: TRBD2; CDR3aa: CASSPAGGVIAKNIQYF; CDR3nt: TGTGCCAGCAGTCCCGCGGGGGGCGTAATAGCCAAAAACATTCAGTACTTC
v_gene: TRBV20-1; j_gene: TRBJ1-1; abundance: -; d_gene: -; CDR3aa: CSAHYRTANTEAFF; CDR3nt: TGCAGTGCTCATTATAGGACAGCGAACACTGAAGCTTTCTTT
v_gene: TRBV9; j_gene: TRBJ2-2; abundance: -; d_gene: TRBD2; CDR3aa: CASSVDPAGAVNTGELFF; CDR3nt: TGTGCCAGCAGCGTAGACCCAGCGGGGGCAGTGAACACCGGGGAGCTGTTTTTT
v_gene: TRBV4-1; j_gene: TRBJ1-5; abundance: -; d_gene: TRBD1; CDR3aa: CASSQVPQGWGNQPRHF; CDR3nt: TGCGCCAGCAGCCAAGTCCCACAGGGGTGGGGCAATCAGCCCCGGCATTTT
v_gene: TRBV11-2; j_gene: TRBJ1-1; abundance: -; d_gene: TRBD1; CDR3aa: CASSSTGAHTEAFF; CDR3nt: TGTGCCAGCAGCTCAACAGGGGCCCACACTGAAGCTTTCTTT
v_gene: TRBV27; j_gene: TRBJ2-1; abundance: once; d_gene: -; CDR3aa: CASSLKPGRGLNEQFF; CDR3nt: TGTGCCAGCAGTCTCAAACCGGGCCGAGGGCTGAATGAGCAGTTCTTC
v_gene: TRBV5-1; j_gene: TRBJ2-7; abundance: -; d_gene: -; CDR3aa: CASSHSTGFSYEQYF; CDR3nt: TGCGCCAGCAGCCACTCGACAGGATTCTCCTACGAGCAGTACTTC
v_gene: TRBV6-6; j_gene: TRBJ1-6; abundance: few; d_gene: -; CDR3aa: CASRGTGGSPLHF; CDR3nt: TGTGCCAGCAGGGGGACTGGGGGTTCACCCCTCCACTTT
v_gene: TRBV29-1; j_gene: TRBJ1-1; abundance: -; d_gene: -; CDR3aa: CSATNRDHEAFF; CDR3nt: TGCAGCGCAACCAACAGGGACCACGAAGCTTTCTTT
v_gene: TRBV6-5; j_gene: TRBJ1-4; abundance: few; d_gene: TRBD1; CDR3aa: CASSWTGGPNEKLFF; CDR3nt: TGTGCCAGCAGTTGGACAGGGGGTCCTAATGAAAAACTGTTTTTT
v_gene: TRBV7-9; j_gene: TRBJ2-1; abundance: few; d_gene: TRBD2; CDR3aa: CASSPPTSGAYNEQFF; CDR3nt: TGTGCCAGCAGCCCGCCGACTAGCGGGGCTTACAATGAGCAGTTCTTC
v_gene: TRBV3-1; j_gene: TRBJ1-2; abundance: -; d_gene: TRBD1; CDR3aa: CASSHNEGQGHFYGYTF; CDR3nt: TGTGCCAGCAGCCATAACGAGGGACAGGGACATTTCTATGGCTACACCTTC
v_gene: TRBV7-9; j_gene: TRBJ1-2; abundance: few; d_gene: -; CDR3aa: CASSFRELNYGYTF; CDR3nt: TGTGCCAGCAGCTTCAGGGAACTCAACTATGGCTACACCTTC
v_gene: TRBV20-1; j_gene: TRBJ2-2; abundance: few; d_gene: TRBD1; CDR3aa: CSATDRGNTGELFF; CDR3nt: TGCAGTGCTACCGACAGGGGGAACACCGGGGAGCTGTTTTTT
v_gene: TRBV20-1; j_gene: TRBJ2-3; abundance: -; d_gene: TRBD2; CDR3aa: CSAPSLAGGWSDTQYF; CDR3nt: TGCAGTGCTCCTTCTTTAGCGGGGGGGTGGAGTGATACGCAGTATTTT
v_gene: TRBV20-1; j_gene: TRBJ1-2; abundance: -; d_gene: -; CDR3aa: CSATSSTGTSYGYTF; CDR3nt: TGCAGTGCTACGTCGTCGACAGGAACCTCCTATGGCTACACCTTC
v_gene: TRBV5-5; j_gene: TRBJ2-5; abundance: -; d_gene: -; CDR3aa: CASSEGRGQETQYF; CDR3nt: TGTGCCAGCAGCGAAGGGCGTGGCCAAGAGACCCAGTACTTC
v_gene: TRBV10-2; j_gene: TRBJ2-3; abundance: -; d_gene: -; CDR3aa: CASSGVTTDTQYF; CDR3nt: TGCGCCAGCAGTGGTGTCACCACAGATACGCAGTATTTT
v_gene: TRBV11-1; j_gene: TRBJ2-5; abundance: -; d_gene: -; CDR3aa: CASSWAGGEETQYF; CDR3nt: TGTGCCAGCAGCTGGGCAGGGGGGGAAGAGACCCAGTACTTC
v_gene: TRBV2; j_gene: TRBJ2-7; abundance: -; d_gene: -; CDR3aa: CASTASPLYEQYF; CDR3nt: TGTGCCAGCACGGCCTCCCCACTTTACGAGCAGTACTTC
v_gene: TRBV6-5; j_gene: TRBJ2-6; abundance: few; d_gene: TRBD1; CDR3aa: CASSFWDSSGANVLTF; CDR3nt: TGTGCCAGCAGTTTCTGGGACAGCTCTGGGGCCAACGTCCTGACTTTC
v_gene: TRBV4-1; j_gene: TRBJ1-2; abundance: -; d_gene: -; CDR3aa: CASSQDRRGDGYTF; CDR3nt: TGCGCCAGCAGCCAAGATCGGCGGGGGGACGGCTACACCTTC
v_gene: TRBV20-1; j_gene: TRBJ2-7; abundance: few; d_gene: -; CDR3aa: CSARPAGTYEQYF; CDR3nt: TGCAGTGCTAGACCGGCTGGAACTTACGAGCAGTACTTC
v_gene: TRBV6-6; j_gene: TRBJ2-5; abundance: -; d_gene: TRBD2; CDR3aa: CASSHSGFQETQYF; CDR3nt: TGTGCCAGCAGTCATAGCGGGTTTCAAGAGACCCAGTACTTC
v_gene: TRBV7-9; j_gene: TRBJ2-5; abundance: -; d_gene: -; CDR3aa: CASSSHSGKETQYF; CDR3nt: TGTGCCAGCAGCTCCCATTCCGGGAAAGAGACCCAGTACTTC
v_gene: TRBV6-6; j_gene: TRBJ2-3; abundance: few; d_gene: TRBD2; CDR3aa: CASDAGGYVDTQYF; CDR3nt: TGTGCCAGCGATGCGGGGGGGTATGTAGATACGCAGTATTTT
v_gene: TRBV5-1; j_gene: TRBJ1-6; abundance: -; d_gene: TRBD1; CDR3aa: CASSLLQGVDSPLHF; CDR3nt: TGCGCCAGCAGCTTGTTGCAGGGGGTAGATTCACCCCTCCACTTT
v_gene: TRBV5-1; j_gene: TRBJ2-5; abundance: -; d_gene: -; CDR3aa: CASNLEQTQYF; CDR3nt: TGCGCCAGCAACTTGGAACAGACCCAGTACTTC
v_gene: TRBV5-1; j_gene: TRBJ1-5; abundance: -; d_gene: TRBD1; CDR3aa: CASSPGGQGDQPQHF; CDR3nt: TGCGCCAGCAGCCCTGGGGGACAGGGTGATCAGCCCCAGCATTTT
v_gene: TRBV15; j_gene: TRBJ2-5; abundance: -; d_gene: -; CDR3aa: CAASLQETQYF; CDR3nt: TGTGCCGCCAGCCTCCAAGAGACCCAGTACTTC
v_gene: TRBV7-2; j_gene: TRBJ2-5; abundance: -; d_gene: -; CDR3aa: CASSLDPYRGETQYF; CDR3nt: TGTGCCAGCAGCTTAGATCCGTACCGTGGGGAGACCCAGTACTTC
v_gene: TRBV29-1; j_gene: TRBJ1-2; abundance: few; d_gene: -; CDR3aa: CTSLGRNYGYTF; CDR3nt: TGCACCTCACTGGGACGGAACTATGGCTACACCTTC
v_gene: TRBV20-1; j_gene: TRBJ2-3; abundance: few; d_gene: TRBD1; CDR3aa: CSARGGGNRGPSTDTQYF; CDR3nt: TGCAGTGCTAGAGGAGGCGGGAACAGGGGGCCTAGCACAGATACGCAGTATTTT
v_gene: TRBV20-1; j_gene: TRBJ2-1; abundance: few; d_gene: TRBD2; CDR3aa: CSAWTSGSYNEQFF; CDR3nt: TGCAGTGCCTGGACTAGCGGGAGCTACAATGAGCAGTTCTTC
v_gene: TRBV20-1; j_gene: TRBJ1-2; abundance: -; d_gene: -; CDR3aa: CSARARQLEGEDGYTF; CDR3nt: TGCAGTGCTAGAGCGAGACAGCTAGAGGGGGAAGATGGCTACACCTTC
v_gene: TRBV5-6; j_gene: TRBJ1-4; abundance: few; d_gene: -; CDR3aa: CASTVGGKEKLFF; CDR3nt: TGTGCCAGCACCGTGGGGGGGAAGGAAAAACTGTTTTTT
v_gene: TRBV6-2/TRBV6-3; j_gene: TRBJ2-5; abundance: few; d_gene: TRBD2; CDR3aa: CASSYKIRGVQETQYF; CDR3nt: TGTGCCAGCAGTTACAAGATTCGGGGGGTCCAGGAGACCCAGTACTTC
v_gene: TRBV3-1; j_gene: TRBJ1-4; abundance: -; d_gene: -; CDR3aa: CASSQAWGRAEKLFF; CDR3nt: TGTGCCAGCAGCCAAGCGTGGGGGCGGGCTGAAAAACTGTTTTTT
v_gene: TRBV20-1; j_gene: TRBJ2-5; abundance: -; d_gene: TRBD1; CDR3aa: CSAPKQGARQETQYF; CDR3nt: TGCAGTGCTCCGAAACAGGGGGCAAGGCAAGAGACCCAGTACTTC
v_gene: TRBV6-1; j_gene: TRBJ1-2; abundance: -; d_gene: TRBD1; CDR3aa: CASSEDLPTGGSYGYTF; CDR3nt: TGTGCCAGCAGTGAAGACCTCCCGACAGGGGGTTCCTATGGCTACACCTTC
v_gene: TRBV7-6; j_gene: TRBJ2-7; abundance: few; d_gene: -; CDR3aa: CASSFGRTSYEQYF; CDR3nt: TGTGCCAGCAGCTTCGGACGGACATCCTACGAGCAGTACTTC
v_gene: TRBV6-5; j_gene: TRBJ1-5; abundance: few; d_gene: -; CDR3aa: CASSNPRGNQPQHF; CDR3nt: TGTGCCAGCAGCAACCCCCGGGGCAATCAGCCCCAGCATTTT
v_gene: TRBV11-2; j_gene: TRBJ2-7; abundance: -; d_gene: -; CDR3aa: CASSPSQGSEQYF; CDR3nt: TGTGCCAGCAGCCCCTCACAGGGATCCGAGCAGTACTTC
v_gene: TRBV4-1; j_gene: TRBJ2-5; abundance: -; d_gene: TRBD2; CDR3aa: CASSQGLADQETQYF; CDR3nt: TGCGCCAGCAGCCAGGGGCTAGCGGATCAAGAGACCCAGTACTTC
v_gene: TRBV29-1; j_gene: TRBJ1-5; abundance: -; d_gene: TRBD1; CDR3aa: CSVLGTGGQPQHF; CDR3nt: TGCAGCGTTCTCGGGACAGGGGGTCAGCCCCAGCATTTT
v_gene: TRBV28; j_gene: TRBJ2-2; abundance: -; d_gene: -; CDR3aa: CASSLGTLAGNTGELFF; CDR3nt: TGTGCCAGCAGTTTAGGGACCCTAGCCGGGAACACCGGGGAGCTGTTTTTT
v_gene: TRBV5-1; j_gene: TRBJ2-7; abundance: many; d_gene: -; CDR3aa: CASSLDGLSSYEQYF; CDR3nt: TGCGCCAGCAGCTTGGATGGCCTTAGCTCCTACGAGCAGTACTTC
v_gene: TRBV9; j_gene: TRBJ2-1; abundance: -; d_gene: -; CDR3aa: CASSGLEGALVNEQFF; CDR3nt: TGTGCCAGCAGCGGGCTGGAGGGGGCCCTAGTCAATGAGCAGTTCTTC
v_gene: TRBV10-3; j_gene: TRBJ1-2; abundance: few; d_gene: -; CDR3aa: CASEGIPGSEYGYTF; CDR3nt: TGTGCCTCCGAGGGAATACCTGGGTCGGAATATGGCTACACCTTC
v_gene: TRBV12-3/TRBV12-4; j_gene: TRBJ2-5; abundance: -; d_gene: -; CDR3aa: CASSLERVETQYF; CDR3nt: TGTGCCAGCAGCCTCGAGAGGGTGGAGACCCAGTACTTC